This T cell receptor beta chain is from a study of blood T cell repertoires in COVID-19. Study summary: T cells, B-cell-depleted T cells, or PBMCs supplied cDNA or gDNA.

Assay used: immunoSEQ multiplex PCR; TCRdb lists only in-frame clones, some missing. Altogether roughly 500,000 clones are present, 88% being singletons, with the ten largest covering less than 2%. Looked up from germline, CDR1 is LNHDA and CDR2 is SQIVND (reference sequence). This CDR3 is built from 16 residues. Trimming stripped 7 bases from V and 0 bases from J, with 16 bases between. Sequenced input: PBMCs or T cells enriched from blood (not recorded which). This chain joins TRBV19 and TRBJ1-3, with D perhaps matching TRBD1 (6 bases). This TCR was recovered from a woman aged 40 to 49 who had recovered from COVID-19. The CDR3 nucleotides are TGTGCCAGTAACGACCAGGGGACCTTCTCTGGAAACACCATATATTTT. Protein product: CASNDQGTFSGNTIYF.